A single sample is the source of the 21 T cell receptor beta chains below, sequenced in a study of T cell responses to AZD1222 COVID-19 vaccine. Profiled with immunoSEQ multiplex PCR; TCRdb holds only in-frame clones, not every one. The sample shows 83,000 or so clones, more than 70% of them seen only once. The specimen comprised peripheral blood, sampled 28 days after the second AZD1222 dose. The receptor set was obtained from an adult who received the AZD1222 COVID-19 vaccine.

The chain couples TRBV10-3 to TRBJ2-7; 8 nucleotides agree with TRBD2. The CDR3 spans 14 residues. Germline V gives CDR1 ENHRY, CDR2 SYGVKD. The trim removed 0 bases at V and 10 bases at J, leaving 8 bases unmatched. CDR3 amino acids: CAISESEALAVQYF. CDR3 sequence (DNA): TGTGCCATCAGTGAGTCCGAGGCACTAGCGGTACAGTACTTC.

The V call is TRBV12-2, the J call TRBJ2-1; the DNA was not compared with TRBD2, the D call given in the table. TRBV12-2 is a known pseudogene. The CDR3 is 16 residues long. The CDR3 DNA reads as TGTGCAAGTCGCCCCGGGACTAGCGGGAGGGCGGAGGAGCAGTTCTTC. It yields the protein CASRPGTSGRAEEQFF.

The rearrangement joins TRBV7-3 to TRBJ2-1; D may match TRBD1 or TRBD2 (5 bases each). The germline V gene encodes CDR1 SGHTA and CDR2 FQGTGA. The CDR3 consists of 14 residues. V lost 2 bases and J lost 7, with 12 bases in between. CDR3 region: CASSLGTTPNEQFF. The CDR3, as DNA: TGTGCCAGCAGCTTAGGGACGACGCCAAATGAGCAGTTCTTC.

This clone was seen a few times. The chain uses TRBV2 and TRBJ2-1; D is possibly TRBD1 or TRBD2 (5 bases each). The V end lost 5 bases, the J end lost 10 bases, and 12 bases lay between the germline ends. Germline V lookup: CDR1 SNHLY, CDR2 FYNNEI. This CDR3 region has 12 residues. The CDR3: CASSSGDGEQFF. The CDR3, as DNA: TGTGCCAGCAGTTCTGGGGACGGCGAGCAGTTCTTC.

CDR3 protein: CASSSPAGSRTEAFF. The CDR3 region has the DNA TGTGCCAGCAGCTCCCCGGCAGGGTCTCGCACTGAAGCTTTCTTT. The chain combines TRBV11-2 with TRBJ1-1; D may be TRBD1 (5 bases). This CDR3 comprises 15 residues. Germline CDR1 SGHAT, CDR2 FQNNGV. Deletions cut 4 bases from V and 4 bases from J, with 16 bases between.

The chain recombines TRBV3-1 (or the pseudogene TRBV3-2) with TRBJ2-7; no firm D call. CDR1 LGHDT and CDR2 YNNKEL come from the germline V gene (reference sequence). The CDR3 has 13 amino acids. V was trimmed by 2 bases and J by 0 bases, leaving 5 bases between them. CDR3 sequence reads: CASSQLSSYEQYF. The DNA for the CDR3 is TGTGCCAGCAGCCAATTGAGCTCCTACGAGCAGTACTTC.

V usage is TRBV19 and J usage is TRBJ2-4; no clear D. In germline, CDR1 is LNHDA, CDR2 SQIVND (reference sequence). This CDR3 comprises 12 residues. V lost 1 base and J lost 9, with 7 bases in between. CDR3 residues: CASSIGFGIQYF. CDR3 nucleotides: TGTGCCAGTAGTATAGGTTTCGGCATTCAGTACTTC.

This chain links TRBV7-6 with TRBJ1-1; tentative D call: TRBD1 (5 bases). With 1 base removed from V and 4 bases from J, the gap between germline ends came to 10 bases. The CDR3 length is 14 residues. Germline CDR1 SGHVS, CDR2 FNYEAQ. CDR3 in amino acids: CASSLGTKATEAFF. The CDR3 DNA follows: TGTGCCAGCAGCTTAGGGACAAAGGCCACTGAAGCTTTCTTT.

For this clone: Distinct nucleotide sequences in the sample also encode this CDR3. The chain joins TRBV6-5 to TRBJ2-7; 7 nucleotides match TRBD1. Germline lookup yields CDR1 MNHEY and CDR2 SVGAGI. This CDR3 has 13 amino acids. The junction had 5 bases not matched to a gene; V was cut back by 6 bases and J by 3 bases. The chain's CDR3 is CASRRGQNYEQYF. As DNA, the CDR3 is TGTGCCAGCAGACGGGGACAGAACTACGAGCAGTACTTC.

V gene TRBV19 combines with J gene TRBJ1-2, with 7 bases identical to TRBD1. J was trimmed by 1 base and V by 7 bases; bases with no gene match: 9. Germline values: CDR1 LNHDA, CDR2 SQIVND (reference sequence). The CDR3 spans 15 residues. The CDR3 loop reads CASNPGTAHNYGYTF. As DNA, the CDR3 is TGTGCCAGTAATCCCGGGACAGCCCATAACTATGGCTACACCTTC.

This clone was seen a single time. V usage is TRBV18 and J usage is TRBJ1-2, with D unresolved. The length of the CDR3 is 15 residues. Germline CDR1 KGHSH, CDR2 LQKENI. Trimming removed 5 bases from V and 0 bases from J, with 13 bases in between. CDR3 amino acids: CASSTETVPNYGYTF. The DNA of the CDR3 is TGTGCCAGCTCAACCGAAACGGTCCCTAACTATGGCTACACCTTC.

The gene calls are TRBV6-5 and TRBJ2-5; 8 bases fit TRBD1. CDR1 and CDR2 (germline): MNHEY, SVGAGI. Trimming cost V 2 bases and J 5 bases; bases outside gene matches: 1. The CDR3 runs 13 residues. The DNA of the CDR3 is TGTGCCAGCAGTTACCGGGACAGGGAGACCCAGTACTTC. It translates to CASSYRDRETQYF.

The chain links TRBV13 to TRBJ2-2; D might be TRBD1 (5 bases). Germline V CDR1 and CDR2: PRHDT, FYEKMQ (reference sequence). Trimming removed 0 bases from V and 7 bases from J, with 12 bases in between. This CDR3 contains 15 residues. CDR3 nucleotide sequence: TGTGCCAGCAGCTTAGGGTTGGGGCGCAGCGGGGAGCTGTTTTTT. This translates into CASSLGLGRSGELFF.

The V call is TRBV5-1, the J call TRBJ1-3; D remains unclear. V gave up 1 base and J gave up 0 bases, with 8 bases separating them. The CDR3 is made up of 15 amino acids. CDR1 SGHRS and CDR2 YFSETQ come from the germline V gene. The CDR3 region is CASSLQSNSGNTIYF. CDR3 coding DNA: TGCGCCAGCAGCTTGCAGTCTAACTCTGGAAACACCATATATTTT.

The rearrangement links TRBV3-1 (or the pseudogene TRBV3-2) to TRBJ2-1; a weak D match, TRBD1 (5 bases). V lost 4 bases and J lost 12, with 13 bases in between. CDR1 and CDR2 (germline): LGHDT, YNNKEL (reference sequence). The CDR3 is 12 amino acids. The CDR3 bases are TGTGCCAGCAGCCCGGTTGGGGCCGTGCAGTTCTTC. Encoded protein: CASSPVGAVQFF.

This clone came up once. This chain uses TRBV3-1 (or the pseudogene TRBV3-2) with TRBJ2-7, with 7 bases fitting TRBD2. The CDR3 loop spans 16 amino acids. Germline V gene data show CDR1 as LGHDT and CDR2 as YNNKEL (reference sequence). V lost 1 base, J lost 3 bases, and 9 bases stayed unmatched. CDR3 loop: CASSQVGGVFHYEQYF. The CDR3 DNA is TGTGCCAGCAGCCAAGTTGGGGGGGTATTCCACTACGAGCAGTACTTC.

The chain carries TRBV28 and TRBJ1-5; unclear D gene. CDR3 size: 13 residues. Germline V gene sequence: CDR1 MDHEN, CDR2 SYDVKM. Trimming removed 6 bases at V and 1 base at J, with 7 bases between. CDR3 in amino acids: CASRIQSNQPQHF. DNA of the CDR3: TGTGCCAGCAGGATCCAGAGCAATCAGCCCCAGCATTTT.

The chain employs TRBV2 and TRBJ2-7; TRBD1 or TRBD2 may be the D gene (5 bases each). CDR3 length: 14 amino acids. Germline V gene lookup returns CDR1 SNHLY and CDR2 FYNNEI. Trimming shortened V by 3 bases and J by 6 bases, and 15 bases separated the two germline ends. CDR3 sequence: CASSESKGTGEQYF. The CDR3, as DNA: TGTGCCAGCAGTGAGTCTAAGGGGACGGGCGAGCAGTACTTC.

This chain links TRBV23-1 with TRBJ2-7; possible D gene TRBD1, 5 bases. TRBV23-1 is identified as an open reading frame with a role that is uncertain. V shed 3 bases and J shed 0 bases, with 15 bases lying between them. The CDR3 runs to 16 residues. The CDR3 sequence: CASSHPRQRSSYEQYF. Here the CDR3 DNA reads TGCGCCAGCAGTCACCCTAGACAGAGGAGCTCCTACGAGCAGTACTTC.

This clone showed up just a few times. The chain employs TRBV15 and TRBJ1-1; TRBD1 might be the D (5 bases). CDR3 length equals 14 residues. Trimming took 1 base from V and 1 from J, leaving 7 bases between them. Per germline, CDR1 LNHNV and CDR2 YYDKDF (reference sequence). CDR3 in amino acids: CATSRGQPNTEAFF. The CDR3 coding sequence is TGTGCCACCAGCAGAGGACAGCCGAACACTGAAGCTTTCTTT.

The rearrangement joins TRBV30 to TRBJ2-7; a possible D gene is TRBD1 (5 bases). Germline lookup yields CDR1 GTSNPN and CDR2 SVGIG (reference sequence). Trimming cost V 0 bases and J 6 bases, with 12 bases left between them. CDR3 length: 13 amino acids. CDR3 residues: CAWSVHRTGEQYF. The CDR3 DNA reads as TGTGCCTGGAGTGTACACAGGACGGGCGAGCAGTACTTC.